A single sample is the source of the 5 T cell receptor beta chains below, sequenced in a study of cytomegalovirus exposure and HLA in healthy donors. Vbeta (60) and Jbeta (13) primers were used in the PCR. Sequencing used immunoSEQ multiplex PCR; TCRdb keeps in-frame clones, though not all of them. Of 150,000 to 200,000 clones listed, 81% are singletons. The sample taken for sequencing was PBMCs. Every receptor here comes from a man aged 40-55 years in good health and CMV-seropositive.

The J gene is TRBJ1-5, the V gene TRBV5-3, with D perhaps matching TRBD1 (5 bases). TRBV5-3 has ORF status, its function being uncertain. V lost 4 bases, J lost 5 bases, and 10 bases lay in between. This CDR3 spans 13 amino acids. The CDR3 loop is CARSVYRYQPQHF. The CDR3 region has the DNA TGTGCCAGAAGCGTTTACAGGTATCAGCCCCAGCATTTT.

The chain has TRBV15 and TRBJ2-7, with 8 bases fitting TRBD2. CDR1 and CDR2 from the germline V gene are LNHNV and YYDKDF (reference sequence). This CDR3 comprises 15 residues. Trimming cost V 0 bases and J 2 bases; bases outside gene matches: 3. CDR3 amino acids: CATSREPGGPYEQYF. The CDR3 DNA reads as TGTGCCACCAGCAGAGAACCGGGAGGGCCCTACGAGCAGTACTTC.

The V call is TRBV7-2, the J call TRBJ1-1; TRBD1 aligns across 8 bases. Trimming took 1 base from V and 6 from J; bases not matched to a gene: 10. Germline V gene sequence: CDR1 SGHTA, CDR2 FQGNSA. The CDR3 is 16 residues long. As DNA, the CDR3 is TGTGCCAGCAGCTTAGGGGCAGGGGGCTTTAGGCCTGAAGCTTTCTTT. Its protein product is CASSLGAGGFRPEAFF.

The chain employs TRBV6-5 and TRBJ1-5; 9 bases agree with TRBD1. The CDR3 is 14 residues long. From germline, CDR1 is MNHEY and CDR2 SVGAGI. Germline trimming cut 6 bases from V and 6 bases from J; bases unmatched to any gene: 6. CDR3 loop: CASSTGQGIQPQHF. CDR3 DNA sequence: TGTGCCAGCAGCACCGGACAGGGGATTCAGCCCCAGCATTTT.

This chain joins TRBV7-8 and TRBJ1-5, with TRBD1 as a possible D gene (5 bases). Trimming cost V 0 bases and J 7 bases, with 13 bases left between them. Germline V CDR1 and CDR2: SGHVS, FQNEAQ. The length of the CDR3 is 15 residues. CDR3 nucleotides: TGTGCCAGCAGCTTAGCCAGGGTCTCTGTACAGCCCCAGCATTTT. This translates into CASSLARVSVQPQHF.